The entry that follows covers one T cell receptor beta chain sequence. The antigen is undetermined. The trim removed 5 bases at V and 8 bases at J, leaving 15 bases unmatched. The germline V gene encodes CDR1 MGHDK and CDR2 SYGVNS. The CDR3 is 16 residues long. The sample is drawn from a study of T cell responses to AZD1222 COVID-19 vaccine. Across the whole study: Second-dose timings of about 4 or about 12 weeks were pooled.

Using immunoSEQ multiplex PCR, the repertoire was profiled, and TCRdb retains in-frame clones only, with some absent. This sample has tens of thousands of clones; approximately 84% occur once, and the top ten carry about an eighth. Findings and limits, study-wide: Donors were largely white British and mainly female; clonal diversity was possibly underestimated.

This specimen consisted of peripheral blood, obtained on day 0 of AZD1222 vaccination. The rearrangement uses TRBV25-1 and TRBJ2-1; 7 nucleotides align to TRBD2. The TCR comes from an adult in good health. The CDR3 sequence is CASSPRLAGDSDEQFF. CDR3 coding DNA: TGTGCCAGCAGTCCCCGACTAGCCGGCGACTCAGATGAGCAGTTCTTC.